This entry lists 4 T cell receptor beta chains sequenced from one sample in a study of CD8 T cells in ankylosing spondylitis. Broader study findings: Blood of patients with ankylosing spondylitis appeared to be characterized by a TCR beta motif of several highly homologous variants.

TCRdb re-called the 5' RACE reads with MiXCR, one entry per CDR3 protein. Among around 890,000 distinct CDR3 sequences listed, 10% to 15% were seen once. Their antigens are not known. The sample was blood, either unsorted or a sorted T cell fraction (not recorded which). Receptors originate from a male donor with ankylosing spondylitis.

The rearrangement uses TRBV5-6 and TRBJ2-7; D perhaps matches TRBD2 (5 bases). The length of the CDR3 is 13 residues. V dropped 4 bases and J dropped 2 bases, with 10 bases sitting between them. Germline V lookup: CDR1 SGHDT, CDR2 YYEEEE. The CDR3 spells CASSTGNPYEQYF. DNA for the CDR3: TGTGCCAGCAGCACCGGGAACCCCTACGAGCAGTACTTC.

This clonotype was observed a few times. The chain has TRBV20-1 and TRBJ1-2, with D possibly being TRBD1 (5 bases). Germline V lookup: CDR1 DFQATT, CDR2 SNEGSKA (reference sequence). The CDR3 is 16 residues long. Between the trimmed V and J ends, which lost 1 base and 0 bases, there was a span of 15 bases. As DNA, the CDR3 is TGCAGTGCTAGAGCGGACGCCGGGGGACCTAACTATGGCTACACCTTC. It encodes CSARADAGGPNYGYTF.

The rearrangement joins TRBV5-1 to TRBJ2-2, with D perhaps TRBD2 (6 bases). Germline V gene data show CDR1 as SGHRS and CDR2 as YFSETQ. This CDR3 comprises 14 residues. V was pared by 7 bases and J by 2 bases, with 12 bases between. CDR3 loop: CASFGLLNTGELFF. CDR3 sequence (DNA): TGCGCCAGCTTCGGACTACTAAACACCGGGGAGCTGTTTTTT.

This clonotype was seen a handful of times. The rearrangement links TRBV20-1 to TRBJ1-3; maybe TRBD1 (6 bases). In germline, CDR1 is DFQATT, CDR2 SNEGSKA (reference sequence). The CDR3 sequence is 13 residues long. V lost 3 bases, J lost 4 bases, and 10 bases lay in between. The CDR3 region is CSASGQGGNTIYF. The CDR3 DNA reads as TGCAGTGCTAGCGGCCAGGGGGGAAACACCATATATTTT.